This is a list of T cell receptor beta chains from one sample in a study of T-cell memory formation after mild COVID-19. MiXCR was run by TCRdb on the 5' RACE reads, yielding one entry per CDR3 protein. Altogether 250,000 to 300,000 distinct CDR3 sequences are present, around 15% being singletons, with the ten largest covering roughly a fifth. Sequencing used PBMCs or a T cell subset sorted from them (not recorded which). The receptors were gathered from a man aged 18 to 29 who had mild COVID-19 (a few samples of this study predate the infection). Cell type and time point are not known. The CDR3 runs from the conserved cysteine through the conserved F or W. For some rows the clone size is stated as once, few or many, or as a class when expanded; others skip it.

V	length	size	CDR3
TRBV4-3	15	.	CASSQEIRDRFEQYF
TRBV25-1	16	.	CASSSRTGGPGNTIYF
TRBV25-1	16	few	CASSEWGTGNLETQYF
TRBV12-3/TRBV12-4	14	few	CASSFGRTNTEAFF
TRBV18	14	few	CASSPPSNTDTQYF
TRBV3-1	16	.	CASSQGGGDLYNEQFF
TRBV5-1	15	.	CASSLETGSEETQYF
TRBV19	14	few	CASRSVGGVNEQFF
TRBV6-9	17	.	CASSRAWASSLPGDQYF
TRBV7-2	15	few	CASSSFSGGEETQYF
TRBV20-1	16	many	CSAKSRDSNVPGELFF
TRBV19	14	.	CASSIGTGSYEQYF
TRBV27	16	few	CASRLSKRGSYNEQFF
TRBV7-2	14	.	CASSDSPGANVLTF
TRBV18	12	.	CASSWDTNTQYF
TRBV6-5	15	few	CASSYSRGLNQPQHF
TRBV6-5	16	.	CASSYSIAATNEKLFF
TRBV6-2/TRBV6-3	14	.	CASSYAGIGYEQYF
TRBV20-1	14	.	CSAPGTGKTGELFF
TRBV6-5	13	.	CASSPDGYTEAFF
TRBV11-2	16	few	CASSLVVGSTSKTQYF
TRBV10-1	14	.	CASSPSRGNTEAFF
TRBV10-3	15	.	CAISDFAGGGYGYTF
TRBV12-3/TRBV12-4	11	.	CASSTREKLFF
TRBV10-3	15	few	CAISESLRQSLGYTF
TRBV18	16	.	CASSPRQGRSNQPQHF
TRBV12-3/TRBV12-4	11	few	CASKIGETQYF
TRBV15	14	.	CATSRGGGTDTQYF
TRBV12-3/TRBV12-4	12	few	CASTGWGQPQHF
TRBV6-5	15	.	CASSYMTTGHSPLHF
TRBV3-1	19	.	CASSQDPFPLAGDTDTQYF